This T cell receptor beta chain was sequenced in a study of blood T cells in healthy people across ages. Alongside a J-beta primer mix, a sample-barcoded 5' primer served in a second PCR lasting roughly 6 to 12 cycles. MiXCR was run by TCRdb on the 5' RACE reads, yielding one entry per CDR3 protein. The sample has 780,000 or so distinct CDR3 sequences, just over 55% seen once. Germline CDR1 DFQATT, CDR2 SNEGSKA (reference sequence). Trimming at V came to 6 bases and at J to 13 bases, leaving 12 bases not matched to a gene. This CDR3 is built from 14 residues. V is TRBV20-1 and J is TRBJ2-4, with 13 nucleotides matching TRBD2. Input material: blood. This clonotype was sampled from a man aged 40-50 years in good health. The CDR3 sequence is CSAKLAGGRGEQYF. DNA of the CDR3: TGCAGTGCGAAACTAGCGGGGGGGCGCGGGGAGCAGTACTTC.